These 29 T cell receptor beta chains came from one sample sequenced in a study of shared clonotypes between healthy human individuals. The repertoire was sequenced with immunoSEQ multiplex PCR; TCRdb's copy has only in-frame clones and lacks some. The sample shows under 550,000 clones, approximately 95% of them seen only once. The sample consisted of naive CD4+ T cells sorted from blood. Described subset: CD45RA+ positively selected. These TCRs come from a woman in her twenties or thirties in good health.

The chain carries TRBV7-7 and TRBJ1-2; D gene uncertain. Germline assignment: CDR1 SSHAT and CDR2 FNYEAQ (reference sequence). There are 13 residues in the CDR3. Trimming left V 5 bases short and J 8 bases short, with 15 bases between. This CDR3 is CASSAGNSLGYTF. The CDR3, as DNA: TGTGCCAGCAGCGCCGGGAATTCTCTGGGCTACACCTTC. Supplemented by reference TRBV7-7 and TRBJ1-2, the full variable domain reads GAGVSQSPRYKVTKRGQDVTLRCDPISSHATLYWYQQALGQGPEFLTYFNYEAQPDKSGLPSDRFSAERPEGSISTLTIQRTEQRDSAMYRCASSAGNSLGYTFGSGTRLTVV.

The CDR3 bases are TGTGCCATCAGTGAGACAGGCCGGGGGCAACACGAGCAGTACTTC. Protein: CAISETGRGQHEQYF. The rearrangement uses TRBV10-3 and TRBJ2-7; D tentatively reads TRBD1 or TRBD2 (6 bases each). This CDR3 spans 15 amino acids. CDR1 is ENHRY and CDR2 is SYGVKD in the germline V gene. V was trimmed by 2 bases and J by 5 bases, leaving 16 bases between them.

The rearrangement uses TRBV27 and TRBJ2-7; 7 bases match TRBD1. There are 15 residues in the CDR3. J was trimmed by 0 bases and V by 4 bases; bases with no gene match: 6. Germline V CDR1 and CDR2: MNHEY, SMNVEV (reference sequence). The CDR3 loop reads CASSSGTEYSYEQYF. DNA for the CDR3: TGTGCCAGCAGTTCAGGGACAGAGTACTCCTACGAGCAGTACTTC.

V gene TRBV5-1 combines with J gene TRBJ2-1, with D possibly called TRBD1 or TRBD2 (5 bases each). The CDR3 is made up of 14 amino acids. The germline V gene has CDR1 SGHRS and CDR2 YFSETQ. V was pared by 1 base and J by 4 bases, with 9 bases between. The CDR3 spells CASSLTGPYNEQFF. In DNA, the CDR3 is TGCGCCAGCAGCTTGACGGGACCTTACAATGAGCAGTTCTTC.

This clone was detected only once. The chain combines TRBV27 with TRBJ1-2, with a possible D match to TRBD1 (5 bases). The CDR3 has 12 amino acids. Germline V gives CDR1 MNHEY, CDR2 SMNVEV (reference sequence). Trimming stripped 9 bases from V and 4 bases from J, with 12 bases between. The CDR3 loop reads CARGGLFYGYTF. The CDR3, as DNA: TGTGCCAGGGGGGGGTTATTCTATGGCTACACCTTC.

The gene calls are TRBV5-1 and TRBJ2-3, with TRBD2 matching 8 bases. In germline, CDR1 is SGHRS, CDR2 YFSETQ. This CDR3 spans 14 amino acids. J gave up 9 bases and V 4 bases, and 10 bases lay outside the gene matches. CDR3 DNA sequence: TGCGCCAGCAGCCCTGGACTAGCAGCAAACACGCAGTATTTT. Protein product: CASSPGLAANTQYF. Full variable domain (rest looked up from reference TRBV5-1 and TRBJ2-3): KAGVTQTPRYLIKTRGQQVTLSCSPISGHRSVSWYQQTPGQGLQFLFEYFSETQRNKGNFPGRFSGRQFSNSRSEMNVSTLELGDSALYLCASSPGLAANTQYFGPGTRLTVL.

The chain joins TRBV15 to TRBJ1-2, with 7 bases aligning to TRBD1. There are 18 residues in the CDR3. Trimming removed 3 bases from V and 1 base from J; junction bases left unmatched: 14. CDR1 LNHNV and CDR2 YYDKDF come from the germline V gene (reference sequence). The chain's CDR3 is CATSRKEQRQGGNYGYTF. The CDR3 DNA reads TGTGCCACCAGCAGGAAGGAACAGCGACAGGGTGGTAACTATGGCTACACCTTC.

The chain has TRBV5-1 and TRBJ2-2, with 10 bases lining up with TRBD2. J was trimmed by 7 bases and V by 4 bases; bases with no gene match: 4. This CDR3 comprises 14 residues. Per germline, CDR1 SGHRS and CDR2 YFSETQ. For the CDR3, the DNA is TGCGCCAGCAGCAAGCGGGAGGGGATCGGGGAGCTGTTTTTT. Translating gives CASSKREGIGELFF.

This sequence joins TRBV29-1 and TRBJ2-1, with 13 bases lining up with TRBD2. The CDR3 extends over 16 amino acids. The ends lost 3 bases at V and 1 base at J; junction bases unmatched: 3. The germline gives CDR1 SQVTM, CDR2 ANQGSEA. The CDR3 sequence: CSVDRTSGSSYNEQFF. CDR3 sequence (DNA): TGCAGCGTTGACCGGACTAGCGGGAGTTCCTACAATGAGCAGTTCTTC.

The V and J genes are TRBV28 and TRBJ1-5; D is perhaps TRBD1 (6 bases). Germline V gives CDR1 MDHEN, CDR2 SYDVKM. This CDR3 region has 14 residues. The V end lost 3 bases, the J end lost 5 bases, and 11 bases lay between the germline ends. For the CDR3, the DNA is TGTGCCAGCAGTTTGGACAGCACTTATCAGCCCCAGCATTTT. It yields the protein CASSLDSTYQPQHF.

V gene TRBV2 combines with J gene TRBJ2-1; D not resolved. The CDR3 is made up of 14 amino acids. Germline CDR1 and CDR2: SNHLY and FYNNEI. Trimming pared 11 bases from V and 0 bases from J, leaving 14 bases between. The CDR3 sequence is CALVLGSSYNEQFF. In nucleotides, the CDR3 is TGTGCCCTCGTCCTAGGAAGCTCCTACAATGAGCAGTTCTTC.

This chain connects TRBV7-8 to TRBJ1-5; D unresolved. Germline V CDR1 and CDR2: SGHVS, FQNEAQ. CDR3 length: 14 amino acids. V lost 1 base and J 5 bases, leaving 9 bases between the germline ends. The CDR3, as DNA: TGTGCCAGCAGCTTAGAATTCACTGATCAGCCCCAGCATTTT. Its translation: CASSLEFTDQPQHF. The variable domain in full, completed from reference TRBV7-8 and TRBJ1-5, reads GAGVSQSPRYKVAKRGQDVALRCDPISGHVSLFWYQQALGQGPEFLTYFQNEAQLDKSGLPSDRFFAERPEGSVSTLKIQRTQQEDSAVYLCASSLEFTDQPQHFGDGTRLSIL.

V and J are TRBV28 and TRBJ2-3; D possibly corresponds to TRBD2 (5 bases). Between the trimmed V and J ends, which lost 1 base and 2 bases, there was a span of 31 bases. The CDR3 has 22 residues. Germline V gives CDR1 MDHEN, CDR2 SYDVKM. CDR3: CASSLYPVSPELTEGYTDTQYF. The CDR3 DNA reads TGTGCCAGCAGTTTATACCCCGTTAGTCCAGAACTAACCGAGGGTTACACAGATACGCAGTATTTT.

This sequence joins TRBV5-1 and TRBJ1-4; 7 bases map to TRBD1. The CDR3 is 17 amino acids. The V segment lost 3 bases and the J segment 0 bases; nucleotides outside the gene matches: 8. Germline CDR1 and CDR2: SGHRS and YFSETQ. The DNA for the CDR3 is TGCGCCAGCAGCTCAACCCCCGGGACAGCAACTAATGAAAAACTGTTTTTT. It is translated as CASSSTPGTATNEKLFF.

The DNA of the CDR3 is TGTGCCAGCAGTTTACAGGGTAATCAGCCCCAGCATTTT. Protein sequence: CASSLQGNQPQHF. The chain couples TRBV6-6 to TRBJ1-5; possible D gene TRBD1, 6 bases. V lost 4 bases, J lost 4 bases, and 8 bases lay in between. CDR3 size: 13 residues. CDR1 is MNHNY, CDR2 SVGAGI, per germline (reference sequence).

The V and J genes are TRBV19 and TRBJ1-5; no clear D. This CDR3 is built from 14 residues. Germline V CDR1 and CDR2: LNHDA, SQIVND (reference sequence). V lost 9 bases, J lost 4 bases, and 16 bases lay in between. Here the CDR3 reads CASSGSFGNQPQHF. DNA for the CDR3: TGTGCCAGCAGCGGGTCTTTCGGTAATCAGCCCCAGCATTTT.

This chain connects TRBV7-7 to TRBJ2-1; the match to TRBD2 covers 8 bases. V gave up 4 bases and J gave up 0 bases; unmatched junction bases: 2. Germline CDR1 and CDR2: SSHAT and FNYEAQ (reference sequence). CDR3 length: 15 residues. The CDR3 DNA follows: TGTGCCAGCAGCTCTACTAGCGGCTCCTACAATGAGCAGTTCTTC. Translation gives CASSSTSGSYNEQFF.

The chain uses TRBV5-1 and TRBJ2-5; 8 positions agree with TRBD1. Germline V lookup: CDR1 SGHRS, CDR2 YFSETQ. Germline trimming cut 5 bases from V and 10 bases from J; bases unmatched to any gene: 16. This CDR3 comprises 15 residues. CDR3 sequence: CASRYGPGGPVNQYF. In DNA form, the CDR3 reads TGCGCCAGCAGATATGGTCCAGGGGGCCCTGTTAACCAGTACTTC.

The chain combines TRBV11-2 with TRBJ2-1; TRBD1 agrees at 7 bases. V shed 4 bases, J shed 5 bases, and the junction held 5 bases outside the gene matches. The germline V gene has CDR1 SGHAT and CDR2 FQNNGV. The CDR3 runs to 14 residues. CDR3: CASSWDSYNNEQFF. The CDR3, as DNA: TGTGCCAGCAGCTGGGACAGTTACAACAATGAGCAGTTCTTC.

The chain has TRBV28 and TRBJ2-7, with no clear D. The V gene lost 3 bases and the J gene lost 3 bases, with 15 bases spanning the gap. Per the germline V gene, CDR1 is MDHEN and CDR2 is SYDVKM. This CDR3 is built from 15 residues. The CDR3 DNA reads TGTGCCAGCAGTTTCTCCCCCCCCAGAAACTACGAGCAGTACTTC. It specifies CASSFSPPRNYEQYF.

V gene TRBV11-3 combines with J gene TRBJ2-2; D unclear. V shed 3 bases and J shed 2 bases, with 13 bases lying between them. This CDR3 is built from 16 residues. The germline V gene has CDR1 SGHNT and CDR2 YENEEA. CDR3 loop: CASSFSRALNTGELFF. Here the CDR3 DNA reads TGTGCCAGCAGCTTCAGCCGGGCGCTCAACACCGGGGAGCTGTTTTTT. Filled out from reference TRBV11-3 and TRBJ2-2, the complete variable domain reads EAGVVQSPRYKIIEKKQPVAFWCNPISGHNTLYWYLQNLGQGPELLIRYENEEAVDDSQLPKDRFSAERLKGVDSTLKIQPAELGDSAVYLCASSFSRALNTGELFFGEGSRLTVL.

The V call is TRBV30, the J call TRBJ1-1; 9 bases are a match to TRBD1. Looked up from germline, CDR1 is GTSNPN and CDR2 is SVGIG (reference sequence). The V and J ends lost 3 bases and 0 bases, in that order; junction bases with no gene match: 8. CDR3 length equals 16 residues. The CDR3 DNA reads TGTGCCTGGAGGGAATCGGGACAGGGCCTGAACACTGAAGCTTTCTTT. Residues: CAWRESGQGLNTEAFF.

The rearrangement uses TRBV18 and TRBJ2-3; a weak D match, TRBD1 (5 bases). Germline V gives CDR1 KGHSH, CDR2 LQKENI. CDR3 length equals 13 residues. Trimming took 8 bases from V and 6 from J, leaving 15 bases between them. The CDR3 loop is CASTWGASDTQYF. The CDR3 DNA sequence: TGTGCCAGCACCTGGGGCGCGTCGGATACGCAGTATTTT.

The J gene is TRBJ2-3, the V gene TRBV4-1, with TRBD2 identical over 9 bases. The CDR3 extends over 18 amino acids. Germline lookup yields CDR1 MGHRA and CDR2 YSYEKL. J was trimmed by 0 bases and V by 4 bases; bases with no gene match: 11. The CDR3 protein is CASSPAHLSGRSTDTQYF. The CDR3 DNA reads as TGCGCCAGCAGCCCAGCACATCTTAGCGGGAGAAGCACAGATACGCAGTATTTT.

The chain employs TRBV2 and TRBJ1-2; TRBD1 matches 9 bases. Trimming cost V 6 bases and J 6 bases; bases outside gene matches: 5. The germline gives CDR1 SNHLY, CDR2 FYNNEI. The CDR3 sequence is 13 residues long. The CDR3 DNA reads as TGTGCCAGCAGCCGGACAGGGGTTGATGGCTACACCTTC. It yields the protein CASSRTGVDGYTF.

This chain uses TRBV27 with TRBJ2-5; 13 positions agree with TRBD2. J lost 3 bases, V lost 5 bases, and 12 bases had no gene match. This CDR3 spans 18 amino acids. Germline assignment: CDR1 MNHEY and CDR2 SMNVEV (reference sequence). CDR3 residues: CASSRVGLAGVLKETQYF. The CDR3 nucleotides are TGTGCCAGCAGTCGTGTCGGACTAGCGGGAGTACTAAAAGAGACCCAGTACTTC.

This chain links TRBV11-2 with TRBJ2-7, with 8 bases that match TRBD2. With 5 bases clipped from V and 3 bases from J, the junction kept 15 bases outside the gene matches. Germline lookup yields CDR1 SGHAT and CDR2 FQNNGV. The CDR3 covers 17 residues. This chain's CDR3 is CASSPSRTSIPNYEQYF. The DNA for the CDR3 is TGTGCCAGCAGCCCGTCCCGGACTAGCATTCCGAACTACGAGCAGTACTTC.

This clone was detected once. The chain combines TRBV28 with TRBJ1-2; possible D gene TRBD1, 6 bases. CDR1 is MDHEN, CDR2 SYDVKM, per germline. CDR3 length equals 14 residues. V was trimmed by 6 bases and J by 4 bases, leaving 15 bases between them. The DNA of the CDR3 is TGTGCCAGCAGAGAGACAGGACGGTTCTATGGCTACACCTTC. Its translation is CASRETGRFYGYTF.

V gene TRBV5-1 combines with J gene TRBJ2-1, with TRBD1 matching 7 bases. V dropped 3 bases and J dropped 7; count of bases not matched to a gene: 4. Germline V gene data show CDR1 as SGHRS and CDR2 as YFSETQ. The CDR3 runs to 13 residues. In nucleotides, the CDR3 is TGCGCCAGCAGCTGGAAGGACAGGAATGAGCAGTTCTTC. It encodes CASSWKDRNEQFF. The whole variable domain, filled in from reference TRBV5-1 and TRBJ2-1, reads KAGVTQTPRYLIKTRGQQVTLSCSPISGHRSVSWYQQTPGQGLQFLFEYFSETQRNKGNFPGRFSGRQFSNSRSEMNVSTLELGDSALYLCASSWKDRNEQFFGPGTRLTVL.